This T cell receptor beta chain derives from a study of identical twins. Study-level findings and limits: Partial confounding of zero-insertion analyses by invariant MAIT and iNKT cells was possible.

This clonotype was observed many times. What it recognizes is unknown. TCRdb used MiXCR to reprocess the 5' RACE reads, holding one entry per CDR3 protein. The sample shows more than 200,000 distinct CDR3 sequences, around 15% of them seen only once. Sequenced input: memory (CD45RO+) T cells sorted from blood. This clonotype was obtained from a woman in her late teens or twenties in good health.

CDR3 bases: TGTGCCAGCAGTTTCGGCGCAACAGATACGCAGTATTTT. Amino acids: CASSFGATDTQYF. The rearrangement links TRBV12-3 or TRBV12-4 to TRBJ2-3; D uncertain. The length of the CDR3 is 13 residues. V gave up 3 bases and J gave up 3 bases, with 7 bases separating them.